Listed here are 16 T cell receptor beta chains from one sample, sequenced in a study of CD8 T cells in ankylosing spondylitis. TCRdb itself ran the 5' RACE reads through MiXCR, one entry per CDR3 protein. The data contain 30,000 to 45,000 distinct CDR3 sequences, about 15% of them seen just once; the ten biggest clones take up over 45%. The material sequenced was blood. Every receptor here comes from a male donor with ankylosing spondylitis or in good health (not recorded which).

In this sample, this clonotype turned up a few times. The chain couples TRBV12-3 or TRBV12-4 to TRBJ1-1; a possible D gene is TRBD1 (6 bases). This CDR3 is built from 13 residues. The V and J ends lost 4 bases and 4 bases respectively, with 10 bases between them. The chain's CDR3 is CASSWGLGTEAFF. CDR3 nucleotide sequence: TGTGCCAGCAGTTGGGGGCTGGGCACTGAAGCTTTCTTT.

This clonotype showed up just a few times. The chain carries TRBV9 and TRBJ1-1, with D unresolved. This CDR3 is built from 15 residues. CDR1 is SGDLS, CDR2 YYNGEE, per germline. The V and J ends lost 4 bases and 1 base respectively, with 14 bases between them. CDR3 nucleotides: TGTGCCAGCAGCTTAACCGGTTCCCCGAACACTGAAGCTTTCTTT. As protein: CASSLTGSPNTEAFF.

This clonotype was counted a few times. The rearrangement joins TRBV7-2 to TRBJ1-1, with D possibly TRBD1 on 6 matching bases. CDR1 is SGHTA and CDR2 is FQGNSA in the germline V gene. V was pared by 6 bases and J by 1 base, with 15 bases between. The CDR3 runs 15 residues. The DNA for the CDR3 is TGTGCCAGCAGTCAAAGACAGGAAAAGAACACTGAAGCTTTCTTT. Its translation is CASSQRQEKNTEAFF.

The table lists this clonotype with a few counts. The chain couples TRBV7-9 to TRBJ2-3, with 9 nucleotides matching TRBD1. V lost 6 bases to trimming and J lost 6 bases; unmatched junction nucleotides: 10. Germline CDR1 and CDR2: SEHNR and FQNEAQ (reference sequence). CDR3 length: 15 residues. CDR3 residues: CASRSRDRVRDTQYF. The CDR3 DNA reads as TGTGCCAGCAGATCCCGGGACAGGGTTAGGGATACGCAGTATTTT.

The V call is TRBV21-1, the J call TRBJ2-7; the table's D call TRBD2 went unverified against the DNA. TRBV21-1 is a listed pseudogene. The CDR3 is made up of 15 amino acids. CDR3 loop: CASSSVREEGYEQYF. CDR3 bases: TGTGCCAGCAGCAGTGTCAGGGAGGAAGGCTACGAGCAGTACTTC.

This chain connects TRBV20-1 to TRBJ2-1; maybe TRBD1 (5 bases). V lost 2 bases to trimming and J lost 2 bases, with 13 bases between them. There are 15 residues in the CDR3. Germline CDR1 is DFQATT and CDR2 is SNEGSKA (reference sequence). CDR3 residues: CSARQRGEPYNEQFF. The CDR3 DNA follows: TGCAGTGCTAGACAAAGGGGTGAACCCTACAATGAGCAGTTCTTC.

The V call is TRBV5-6, the J call TRBJ2-3, with 15 bases matching TRBD2. The CDR3 runs 17 residues. Losses at the gene ends were 3 bases for V and 5 bases for J; bases not matched to a gene: 7. Germline V gene sequence: CDR1 SGHDT, CDR2 YYEEEE. CDR3 residues: CASSYPGLAGGEDTQYF. The CDR3 bases are TGTGCCAGCAGCTACCCCGGACTAGCGGGAGGGGAAGATACGCAGTATTTT.

The gene calls are TRBV9 and TRBJ2-2, with 7 bases identical to TRBD1. The CDR3 runs 15 residues. V dropped 3 bases and J dropped 5; count of bases not matched to a gene: 7. Germline V gene sequence: CDR1 SGDLS, CDR2 YYNGEE. The CDR3 loop reads CASSDGTAGTGELFF. CDR3 DNA sequence: TGTGCCAGCAGCGACGGGACAGCAGGTACCGGGGAGCTGTTTTTT.

The chain is built from TRBV20-1 and TRBJ2-2, with a weak D call TRBD2 (6 bases). The CDR3 has 14 residues. Between the trimmed V and J ends, which lost 3 bases and 3 bases, there was a span of 11 bases. Per germline, CDR1 DFQATT and CDR2 SNEGSKA (reference sequence). CDR3 region: CSARRRGDTGELFF. CDR3 DNA sequence: TGCAGTGCTAGGAGGAGGGGCGACACCGGGGAGCTGTTTTTT.

The chain joins TRBV12-3 or TRBV12-4 to TRBJ2-5, with no clear D. CDR3 length: 11 amino acids. V shed 3 bases and J shed 5 bases, with 4 bases lying between them. The CDR3 region is CASSFAETQYF. As DNA, the CDR3 is TGTGCCAGCAGTTTTGCGGAGACCCAGTACTTC.

The V gene is TRBV6-6, the J gene TRBJ2-5; D is ambiguous. V dropped 6 bases and J dropped 1 base, with 9 bases sitting between them. This CDR3 spans 13 amino acids. Germline CDR1 and CDR2: MNHNY and SVGAGI (reference sequence). The CDR3 here is CASRDGSQETQYF. For the CDR3, the DNA is TGTGCCAGCAGGGACGGTTCCCAAGAGACCCAGTACTTC.

V usage is TRBV12-3 or TRBV12-4 and J usage is TRBJ2-3; 16 nucleotides align to TRBD2. There are 18 residues in the CDR3. J lost 10 bases, V lost 6 bases, and 16 bases had no gene match. CDR3 nucleotide sequence: TGTGCCAGCAGCCCCGCGGGACTAGCGGGAGGGAACCATTGGGCGCAGTATTTT. This encodes CASSPAGLAGGNHWAQYF.

The V gene is TRBV7-2, the J gene TRBJ2-3; no reliable D call. This CDR3 contains 12 residues. In germline, CDR1 is SGHTA, CDR2 FQGNSA. Trimming stripped 1 base from V and 7 bases from J, with 6 bases between. As DNA, the CDR3 is TGTGCCAGCAGCTTAGATTCGAATACGCAGTATTTT. Encoded protein: CASSLDSNTQYF.

The chain employs TRBV3-1 and TRBJ2-5; a possible D gene is TRBD1 (7 bases). The germline CDR1 and CDR2 sequences are LGHDT and YNNKEL (reference sequence). V dropped 7 bases and J dropped 4 bases, with 19 bases sitting between them. This CDR3 comprises 15 residues. This CDR3 is CASTRGGGPRETQYF. The CDR3 nucleotides are TGTGCCAGCACCCGCGGAGGGGGCCCCCGAGAGACCCAGTACTTC.

V gene TRBV9 combines with J gene TRBJ2-2; a possible D gene is TRBD2 (6 bases). There are 15 residues in the CDR3. Germline V lookup: CDR1 SGDLS, CDR2 YYNGEE. V was shortened by 1 base and J by 4 bases, with 11 bases between the two germline ends. The CDR3 DNA is TGTGCCAGCAGCGTACAAGAGGGAGGCACCGGGGAGCTGTTTTTT. It is translated as CASSVQEGGTGELFF.

The V call is TRBV28, the J call TRBJ2-7; D is uncertain. CDR3 length equals 11 residues. Deletions cut 6 bases from V and 7 bases from J, with 10 bases between. Germline-derived CDR1 and CDR2 are MDHEN and SYDVKM. CDR3 bases: TGTGCCAGCAGCCGTGACACAGAGCAGTACTTC. Encoded protein: CASSRDTEQYF.